This T cell receptor beta chain appears in the sequencing data of a study of blood T cell repertoires in COVID-19. As for the study in general: There were acute and convalescent COVID-19 samples, and they came from the United States, Italy and Spain. PBMCs, B-cell-depleted T cells, or T cells were the source of the cDNA or gDNA that made up the material.

Method: immunoSEQ multiplex PCR; TCRdb's copy keeps in-frame clones and lacks some. The sample includes 120,000 or so clones, approximately 81% of them seen just once. This receptor was taken from a woman aged 45-65 years with acute or convalescent COVID-19. The sample consisted of peripheral blood.

The CDR3 sequence is CASSAGTGVGNTIYF. The CDR3 region has the DNA TGTGCCAGCAGCGCCGGGACAGGGGTCGGAAACACCATATATTTT. The J gene is TRBJ1-3, the V gene TRBV9, with 10 bases aligning to TRBD1. The CDR3 loop spans 15 amino acids. Per the germline V gene, CDR1 is SGDLS and CDR2 is YYNGEE. The trim removed 3 bases at V and 4 bases at J, leaving 4 bases unmatched. Using reference TRBV9 and TRBJ1-3 for the parts outside the CDR3, the full variable domain is DSGVTQTPKHLITATGQRVTLRCSPRSGDLSVYWYQQSLDQGLQFLIQYYNGEERAKGNILERFSAQQFPDLHSELNLSSLELGDSALYFCASSAGTGVGNTIYFGEGSWLTVV.